Below, 30 T cell receptor beta chains from the same sample are listed, as sequenced in a study of cytomegalovirus exposure and HLA in healthy donors (dated by TCRdb to 2016 to 2017). The library was built by means of the immunoSEQ multiplex PCR assay. For the multiplex PCR, a mixture combining 60 forward primers for TCR Vbeta segments and 13 reverse primers for TCR Jbeta segments was used. TCRdb took over this immuneACCESS table, retaining in-frame rearrangements with V and J assigned. Such tables are incomplete; in checked studies, under half of the missing clones stem from an unresolved V gene, and the remainder is unexplained. The sample table shows over 90,000 clones, and around 74% are seen once. Under 3% of the sample is taken by the ten largest. Sequencing used PBMCs. The receptors derive from a female donor in good health and CMV-seropositive.

The chain links TRBV5-1 to TRBJ2-7; TRBD2 aligns across 11 bases. The CDR3 loop spans 15 amino acids. J gave up 3 bases and V 1 base, and 3 bases lay outside the gene matches. Germline lookup yields CDR1 SGHRS and CDR2 YFSETQ. CDR3 bases: TGCGCCAGCAGCTTGACTACTAGCGGGAGCTACGAGCAGTACTTC. This translates into CASSLTTSGSYEQYF. The full variable domain, rest sourced from reference TRBV5-1 and TRBJ2-7, is KAGVTQTPRYLIKTRGQQVTLSCSPISGHRSVSWYQQTPGQGLQFLFEYFSETQRNKGNFPGRFSGRQFSNSRSEMNVSTLELGDSALYLCASSLTTSGSYEQYFGPGTRLTVT.

The gene calls are TRBV7-9 and TRBJ2-1; 8 nucleotides match TRBD2. CDR3 size: 15 residues. The V and J ends lost 5 bases and 4 bases, in that order; junction bases with no gene match: 7. Germline V gene data show CDR1 as SEHNR and CDR2 as FQNEAQ (reference sequence). The DNA for the CDR3 is TGTGCCAGCAGCCGGAGCGGGGGCCCTTACAATGAGCAGTTCTTC. This codes for CASSRSGGPYNEQFF.

The gene calls are TRBV11-3 and TRBJ2-3; 11 bases are a match to TRBD1. V gave up 5 bases and J gave up 4 bases; unmatched junction bases: 5. The CDR3 runs 15 residues. From germline, CDR1 is SGHNT and CDR2 YENEEA. The CDR3 is CASSDRTGGADTQYF. CDR3 DNA: TGTGCCAGCAGCGACCGGACAGGGGGCGCAGATACGCAGTATTTT.

J is TRBJ2-3 and V is TRBV7-3; a weak D match, TRBD2 (6 bases). The germline gives CDR1 SGHTA, CDR2 FQGTGA. Trimming stripped 5 bases from V and 6 bases from J, with 12 bases between. The CDR3 covers 13 residues. CDR3 protein: CASSKTSSDTQYF. The CDR3 nucleotides are TGTGCCAGCAGCAAGACTAGTTCGGATACGCAGTATTTT. Full variable domain (outside the CDR3, taken from reference TRBV7-3 and TRBJ2-3): GAGVSQTPSNKVTEKGKYVELRCDPISGHTALYWYRQSLGQGPEFLIYFQGTGAADDSGLPNDRFFAVRPEGSVSTLKIQRTERGDSAVYLCASSKTSSDTQYFGPGTRLTVL.

The chain recombines TRBV11-1 with TRBJ1-1, with D possibly TRBD1 on 5 matching bases. Deletions cut 4 bases from V and 4 bases from J, with 13 bases between. The CDR3 sequence is 14 residues long. CDR1 and CDR2 (germline): SGHAT, FQDESV (reference sequence). Here the CDR3 reads CASSSYRISTEAFF. DNA for the CDR3: TGTGCCAGCAGCTCATACAGGATATCCACTGAAGCTTTCTTT.

The chain carries TRBV11-2 and TRBJ2-5, with 9 bases identical to TRBD1. J lost 2 bases, V lost 1 base, and 5 bases had no gene match. In germline, CDR1 is SGHAT, CDR2 FQNNGV. The CDR3 is 16 residues long. The CDR3 is CASSLGGQGWQETQYF. CDR3 in DNA: TGTGCCAGCAGCTTAGGGGGACAGGGTTGGCAAGAGACCCAGTACTTC.

This chain links TRBV7-9 with TRBJ1-2, with D unresolved. V was trimmed by 3 bases and J by 1 base, leaving 6 bases between them. This CDR3 region has 13 residues. The germline gives CDR1 SEHNR, CDR2 FQNEAQ (reference sequence). The CDR3 DNA is TGTGCCAGCAGCTTCGACATTAACTATGGCTACACCTTC. Translated, it gives CASSFDINYGYTF.

The chain joins TRBV15 to TRBJ2-5; no clear D. The J call may be incorrect, as the DNA end agrees better with TRBJ2-7. The CDR3 runs 13 residues. In germline, CDR1 is LNHNV, CDR2 YYDKDF (reference sequence). CDR3: CATSRKDSYEQYF. CDR3 coding DNA: TGTGCCACCAGCAGGAAGGACTCCTACGAGCAGTACTTC.

In its sample, this clone was seen once. The chain is built from TRBV6-4 and TRBJ1-2; 7 bases map to TRBD1. The CDR3 covers 15 residues. The germline gives CDR1 MRHNA, CDR2 SNTAGT. With V trimmed by 5 bases and J by 4 bases, 10 bases remained unmatched. Written as DNA, the CDR3 is TGTGCCAGCAGTCCTTTTAAGGGGGCCGGCTATGGCTACACCTTC. Its protein product is CASSPFKGAGYGYTF.

In its sample, this clone is medium-sized. The V and J genes are TRBV6-1 and TRBJ1-1; D not certain. The CDR3 consists of 14 residues. Germline CDR1 reads MNHNS; CDR2 reads SASEGT. The V and J ends lost 6 bases and 3 bases respectively, with 14 bases between them. CDR3 DNA sequence: TGTGCCAGCAGCCCATCGTTCGAGCACACTGAAGCTTTCTTT. It specifies CASSPSFEHTEAFF.

In this sample, this clone turned up a few times. The V and J genes are TRBV5-4 and TRBJ1-1; no firm D call. V was trimmed by 0 bases and J by 5 bases, leaving 5 bases between them. Germline V gives CDR1 SGHNT, CDR2 YYREEE (reference sequence). The CDR3 has 12 amino acids. This CDR3 is CASSLERTEAFF. CDR3 nucleotides: TGTGCCAGCAGCTTGGAGCGGACTGAAGCTTTCTTT.

The V and J genes are TRBV5-4 and TRBJ2-3, with 12 bases that match TRBD1. CDR1 is SGHNT, CDR2 YYREEE, per germline (reference sequence). J was trimmed by 7 bases and V by 4 bases; bases with no gene match: 10. This CDR3 is built from 16 residues. CDR3 loop: CASSPPGQGAGNTQYF. The CDR3 nucleotides are TGTGCCAGCAGCCCGCCGGGACAGGGGGCAGGGAATACGCAGTATTTT.

This chain uses TRBV4-1 with TRBJ1-2; 9 bases fit TRBD1. V was clipped by 1 base and J by 6 bases; unmatched bases: 3. Germline assignment: CDR1 MGHRA and CDR2 YSYEKL. The CDR3 is made up of 14 amino acids. The CDR3 protein is CASSQAQGAHGYTF. The CDR3 region has the DNA TGCGCCAGCAGCCAAGCACAGGGGGCCCATGGCTACACCTTC.

This clone has only a few counts. The J gene is TRBJ2-2, the V gene TRBV10-3; TRBD2 aligns across 8 bases. The germline gives CDR1 ENHRY, CDR2 SYGVKD. The CDR3 is 13 residues long. V was pared by 10 bases and J by 6 bases, with 7 bases of the junction left unmatched. CDR3 amino acids: CASKRGRSGELFF. For the CDR3, the DNA is TGTGCCAGCAAGCGGGGGCGGTCCGGGGAGCTGTTTTTT.

V and J are TRBV5-6 and TRBJ2-5; the D gene is possibly TRBD2 (5 bases). Per the germline V gene, CDR1 is SGHDT and CDR2 is YYEEEE. The CDR3 runs to 15 residues. V lost 1 base and J lost 0, with 10 bases in between. The CDR3: CASSLYSGNQETQYF. CDR3 bases: TGTGCCAGCAGCTTGTATTCGGGGAACCAAGAGACCCAGTACTTC.

V usage is TRBV29-1 and J usage is TRBJ2-3; D may be TRBD2 (6 bases). Trimming took off 3 bases at V and 2 bases at J, with 9 bases between the two ends. Germline-derived CDR1 and CDR2 are SQVTM and ANQGSEA. The CDR3 runs 13 residues. This CDR3 reads CSVDGDFTDTQYF. For the CDR3, the DNA is TGCAGCGTTGACGGGGACTTCACAGATACGCAGTATTTT.

This clone was seen a handful of times. V usage is TRBV28 and J usage is TRBJ2-7; TRBD1 might be the D (6 bases). The germline V gene encodes CDR1 MDHEN and CDR2 SYDVKM. This CDR3 comprises 16 residues. Trimming stripped 2 bases from V and 3 bases from J, with 17 bases between. The CDR3 loop reads CASSLPQGTKGYEQYF. The CDR3, as DNA: TGTGCCAGCAGTTTACCACAGGGAACGAAAGGCTACGAGCAGTACTTC.

The chain employs TRBV9 and TRBJ2-1, with 7 nucleotides matching TRBD2. Trimming removed 7 bases from V and 5 bases from J; junction bases left unmatched: 9. Germline lookup yields CDR1 SGDLS and CDR2 YYNGEE. This CDR3 spans 14 amino acids. CDR3 in DNA: TGTGCCAGCCGTCCCGGGGGGAGTAACAATGAGCAGTTCTTC. This sequence encodes CASRPGGSNNEQFF.

V and J are TRBV5-1 and TRBJ1-6; 7 nucleotides agree with TRBD1. The germline V gene has CDR1 SGHRS and CDR2 YFSETQ. The ends lost 0 bases at V and 12 bases at J; junction bases unmatched: 9. This CDR3 spans 15 amino acids. The CDR3 protein is CASSLEQGGFEPLHF. The CDR3 coding sequence is TGCGCCAGCAGCTTGGAGCAGGGGGGATTTGAACCCCTCCACTTT.

The J gene is TRBJ2-7, the V gene TRBV5-1; 10 bases line up with TRBD2. The CDR3 spans 15 residues. Germline V gene sequence: CDR1 SGHRS, CDR2 YFSETQ. After removal of 4 bases from V and 3 bases from J, the junction contained 7 bases not matched to a gene. DNA of the CDR3: TGCGCCAGCAGCGTCCTAGCGGGAGAAGTCTACGAGCAGTACTTC. It specifies CASSVLAGEVYEQYF.

The CDR3 is CAWSVPGLAGGKNTQYF. For the CDR3, the DNA is TGTGCCTGGAGTGTCCCGGGACTAGCGGGGGGCAAGAATACGCAGTATTTT. The rearrangement uses TRBV30 and TRBJ2-3; 15 bases are shared with TRBD2. Losses at the gene ends were 0 bases for V and 7 bases for J; bases not matched to a gene: 8. Germline-derived CDR1 and CDR2 are GTSNPN and SVGIG (reference sequence). The CDR3 is 17 amino acids.

This clone was picked up one time. The rearrangement links TRBV5-4 to TRBJ2-5; 10 bases fit TRBD2. The germline gives CDR1 SGHNT, CDR2 YYREEE (reference sequence). The V segment lost 3 bases and the J segment 5 bases; nucleotides outside the gene matches: 7. CDR3 length: 15 residues. The CDR3 loop is CASSWKREGLETQYF. In DNA, the CDR3 is TGTGCCAGCAGCTGGAAGCGGGAGGGGCTTGAGACCCAGTACTTC.

Only a few counts were recorded for this clone. The rearrangement uses TRBV5-1 and TRBJ1-6, with 9 positions matching TRBD1. The CDR3 sequence is 18 residues long. CDR1 SGHRS and CDR2 YFSETQ come from the germline V gene. V lost 0 bases and J lost 4; bases outside the gene matches: 8. CDR3 DNA: TGCGCCAGCAGCTTGGGAACCGGGACAGGGCCGTATAATTCACCCCTCCACTTT. Translation gives CASSLGTGTGPYNSPLHF.

This clone was detected once. The chain is built from TRBV5-1 and TRBJ1-2; TRBD1 matches 7 bases. Germline V gene lookup returns CDR1 SGHRS and CDR2 YFSETQ. This CDR3 is 14 amino acids long. V dropped 0 bases and J dropped 8; count of bases not matched to a gene: 7. CDR3 region: CASSLEGGAGGYTF. The DNA for the CDR3 is TGCGCCAGCAGCTTGGAAGGGGGCGCTGGGGGCTACACCTTC.

J is TRBJ1-2 and V is TRBV18; the D gene is possibly TRBD1 (5 bases). Germline loops: CDR1 KGHSH, CDR2 LQKENI. The V and J ends lost 0 bases and 8 bases respectively, with 13 bases between them. The CDR3 runs to 14 residues. CDR3 bases: TGTGCCAGCTCACCACCGAGCAGGGCTCCCGGCTACACCTTC. Translating gives CASSPPSRAPGYTF.

The chain joins TRBV4-1 to TRBJ2-5; 13 bases map to TRBD2. V shed 4 bases and J 1 base; nucleotides not matched to a gene: 12. In germline, CDR1 is MGHRA, CDR2 YSYEKL. CDR3 length equals 19 residues. Here the CDR3 DNA reads TGCGCCAGCAGCCCGCACATCGGGACTAGCGGGGACTTCCAAGAGACCCAGTACTTC. Translated, it gives CASSPHIGTSGDFQETQYF.

This CDR3 reads CSVEGGLTSYEQYF. DNA of the CDR3: TGCAGCGTCGAGGGGGGGCTGACCTCCTACGAGCAGTACTTC. J is TRBJ2-7 and V is TRBV29-1, with D possibly TRBD2 on 7 matching bases. Deletions cut 6 bases from V and 0 bases from J, with 15 bases between. This CDR3 spans 14 amino acids. Germline-derived CDR1 and CDR2 are SQVTM and ANQGSEA.

This sequence joins TRBV6-4 and TRBJ2-1; 10 nucleotides align to TRBD2. CDR3 size: 14 residues. Trimming cost V 5 bases and J 10 bases; bases outside gene matches: 8. CDR1 is MRHNA and CDR2 is SNTAGT in the germline V gene. The CDR3 coding sequence is TGTGCCAGCAGTATGAGCGGGGGGGCGTCCGAGCAGTTCTTC. Translation: CASSMSGGASEQFF.

The chain carries TRBV30 and TRBJ2-7; TRBD2 might be the D (5 bases). Germline CDR1 GTSNPN, CDR2 SVGIG (reference sequence). The V end was cut by 4 bases, the J end by 8 bases, with 18 bases between. The CDR3 is 13 residues long. As DNA, the CDR3 is TGTGCCTGGACGATAGGGCAAGAGGGTCAGCAGTACTTC. Its translation: CAWTIGQEGQQYF.

The chain employs TRBV27 and TRBJ1-1, with D perhaps matching TRBD1 (6 bases). CDR3 length: 14 amino acids. Germline lookup yields CDR1 MNHEY and CDR2 SMNVEV (reference sequence). V lost 3 bases and J 6 bases, leaving 14 bases between the germline ends. The CDR3 loop reads CASSFIRGGAEAFF. The CDR3 DNA is TGTGCCAGCAGTTTTATACGCGGGGGCGCTGAAGCTTTCTTT.